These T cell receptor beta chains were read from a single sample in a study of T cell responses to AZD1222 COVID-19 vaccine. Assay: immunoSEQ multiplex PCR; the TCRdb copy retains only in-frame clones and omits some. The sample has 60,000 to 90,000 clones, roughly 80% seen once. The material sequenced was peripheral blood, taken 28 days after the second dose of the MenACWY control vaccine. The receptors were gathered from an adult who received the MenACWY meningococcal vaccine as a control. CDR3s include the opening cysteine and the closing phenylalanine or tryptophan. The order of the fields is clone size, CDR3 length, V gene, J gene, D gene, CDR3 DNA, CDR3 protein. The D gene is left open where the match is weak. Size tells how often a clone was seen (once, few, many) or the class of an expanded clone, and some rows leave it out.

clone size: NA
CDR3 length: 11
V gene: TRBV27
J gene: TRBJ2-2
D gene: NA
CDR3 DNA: TGTGCCAGCAGTTTATCCGGGGAGCTGTTTTTT
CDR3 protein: CASSLSGELFF

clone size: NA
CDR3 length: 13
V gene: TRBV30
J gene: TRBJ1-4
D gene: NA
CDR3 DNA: TGTGCCTCCCGGGAGGGACGTGATGAAAAACTGTTTTTT
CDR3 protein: CASREGRDEKLFF

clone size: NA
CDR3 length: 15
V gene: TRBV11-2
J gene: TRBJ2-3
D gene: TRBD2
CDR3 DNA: TGTGCCAGCAGCCCTCTAGCGGGAAGCACAGATACGCAGTATTTT
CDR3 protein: CASSPLAGSTDTQYF

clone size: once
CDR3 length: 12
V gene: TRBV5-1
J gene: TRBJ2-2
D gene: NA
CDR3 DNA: TGCGCCAGCAGCTCTAACACCGGGGAGCTGTTTTTT
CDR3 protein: CASSSNTGELFF

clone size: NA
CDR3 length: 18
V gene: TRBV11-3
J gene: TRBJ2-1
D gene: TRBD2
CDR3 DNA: TGTGCCAGCAGCTTAGTGGGCCTAGCGGACCTCTCCTACAATGAGCAGTTCTTC
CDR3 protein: CASSLVGLADLSYNEQFF

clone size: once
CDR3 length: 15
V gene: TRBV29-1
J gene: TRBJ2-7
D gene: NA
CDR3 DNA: TGCAGCGTCCGATCAGGGGATTCCGGACCCTACGAGCAGTACTTC
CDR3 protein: CSVRSGDSGPYEQYF

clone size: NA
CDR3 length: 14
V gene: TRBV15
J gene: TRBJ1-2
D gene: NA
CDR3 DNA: TGTGCCACCAGCAGAGATGTGGGTGGGGGCGGCTACACCTTC
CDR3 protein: CATSRDVGGGGYTF

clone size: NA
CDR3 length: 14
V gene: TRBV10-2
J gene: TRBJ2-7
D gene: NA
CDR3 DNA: TGCGCCAGCAGTAAGCCCCAGGGGATATACGAGCAGTACTTC
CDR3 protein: CASSKPQGIYEQYF

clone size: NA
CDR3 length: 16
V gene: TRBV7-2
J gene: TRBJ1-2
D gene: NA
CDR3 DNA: TGTGCCAGCAGCTTAAATCCCGGACAGTTTAACTATGGCTACACCTTC
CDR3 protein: CASSLNPGQFNYGYTF

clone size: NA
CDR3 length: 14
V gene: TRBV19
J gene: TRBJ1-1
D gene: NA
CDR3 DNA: TGTGCCAGTAGTATGACGGGAATCGGCACTGAAGCTTTCTTT
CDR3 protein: CASSMTGIGTEAFF

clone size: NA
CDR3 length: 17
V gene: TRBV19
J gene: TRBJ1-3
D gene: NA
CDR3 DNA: TGTGCCAGTAAGGCCGACGGGGAGGTCCTCTCTGGAAACACCATATATTTT
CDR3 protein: CASKADGEVLSGNTIYF

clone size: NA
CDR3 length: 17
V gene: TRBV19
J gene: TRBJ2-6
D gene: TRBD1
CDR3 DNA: TGTGCCAGTGCCACAGGGGGCGCGTTCTCTGGGGCCAACGTCCTGACTTTC
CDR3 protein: CASATGGAFSGANVLTF

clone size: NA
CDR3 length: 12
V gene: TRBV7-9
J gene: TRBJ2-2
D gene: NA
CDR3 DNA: TGTGCCAGCAGTCATAGCGCCGGGGAGCTGTTTTTT
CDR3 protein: CASSHSAGELFF

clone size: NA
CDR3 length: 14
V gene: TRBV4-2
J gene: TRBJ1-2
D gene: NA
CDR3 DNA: TGTGCCAGCAGCCAAGTCGAACAGGACTATGGCTACACCTTC
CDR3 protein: CASSQVEQDYGYTF

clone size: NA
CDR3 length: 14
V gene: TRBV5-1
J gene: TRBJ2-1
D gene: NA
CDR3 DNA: TGCGCCAGCAGCTCGGGCCCGACGAACAATGAGCAGTTCTTC
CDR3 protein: CASSSGPTNNEQFF

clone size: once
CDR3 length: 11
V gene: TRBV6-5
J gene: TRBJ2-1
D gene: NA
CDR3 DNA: TGTGCCAGCAGTTACAGTGATGAGCAGTTCTTC
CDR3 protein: CASSYSDEQFF

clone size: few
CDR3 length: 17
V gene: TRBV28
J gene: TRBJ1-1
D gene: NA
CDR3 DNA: TGTGCCAGCAGTTCTTTTGGGGCCCAGAGCTTGAACACTGAAGCTTTCTTT
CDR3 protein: CASSSFGAQSLNTEAFF

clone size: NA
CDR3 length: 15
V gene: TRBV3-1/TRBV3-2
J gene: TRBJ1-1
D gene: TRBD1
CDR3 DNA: TGTGCCAGCAGCGGGGCCGGGACAGTGAACACTGAAGCTTTCTTT
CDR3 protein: CASSGAGTVNTEAFF

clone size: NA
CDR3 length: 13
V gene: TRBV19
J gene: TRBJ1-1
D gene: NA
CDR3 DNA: TGTGCCAGTAGTTTTAGAATTGGGACTGAAGCTTTCTTT
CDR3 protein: CASSFRIGTEAFF

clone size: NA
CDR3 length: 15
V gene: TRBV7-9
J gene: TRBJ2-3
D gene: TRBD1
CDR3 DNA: TGTGCCAGCAGCACCGGGACAGGGGGCACAGATACGCAGTATTTT
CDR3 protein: CASSTGTGGTDTQYF

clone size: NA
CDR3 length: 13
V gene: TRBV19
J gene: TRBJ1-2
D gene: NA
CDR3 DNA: TGTGCCAGTAGTGGGCAGGGGAACTATGGCTACACCTTC
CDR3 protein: CASSGQGNYGYTF

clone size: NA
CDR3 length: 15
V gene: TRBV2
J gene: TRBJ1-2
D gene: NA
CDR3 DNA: TGTGCCAGCAGTGAAGACGGCAGGACAAGCTATGGCTACACCTTC
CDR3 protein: CASSEDGRTSYGYTF

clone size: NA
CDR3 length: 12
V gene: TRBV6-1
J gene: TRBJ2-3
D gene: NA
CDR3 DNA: TGTGCCAGCAGTGAGCAGGGGGATACGCAGTATTTT
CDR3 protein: CASSEQGDTQYF

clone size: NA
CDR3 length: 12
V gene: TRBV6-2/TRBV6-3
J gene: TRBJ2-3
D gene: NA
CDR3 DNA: TGTGCCAGCAGCCTAGGGGGGGTTACGCAGTATTTT
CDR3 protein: CASSLGGVTQYF

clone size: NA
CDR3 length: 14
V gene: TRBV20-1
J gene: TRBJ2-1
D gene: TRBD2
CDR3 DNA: TGCAGTGCTAGTGGTAGCGGGAGGGAAAATGAGCAGTTCTTC
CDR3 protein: CSASGSGRENEQFF

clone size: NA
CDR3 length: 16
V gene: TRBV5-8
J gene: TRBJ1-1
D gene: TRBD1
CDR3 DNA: TGTGCCAGCAGCCCCCGGACAGGGAATAGGTACACTGAAGCTTTCTTT
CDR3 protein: CASSPRTGNRYTEAFF

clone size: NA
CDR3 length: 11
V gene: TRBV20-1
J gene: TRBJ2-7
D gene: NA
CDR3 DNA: TGCAGTGCTAGGGTCAGTGACAGAGAGTACTTC
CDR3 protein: CSARVSDREYF

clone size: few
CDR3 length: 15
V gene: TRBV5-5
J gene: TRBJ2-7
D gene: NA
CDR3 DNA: TGTGCCAGCAGCTTGGGGAGCCCAGGGGTGGACGAGCAGTACTTC
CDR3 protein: CASSLGSPGVDEQYF

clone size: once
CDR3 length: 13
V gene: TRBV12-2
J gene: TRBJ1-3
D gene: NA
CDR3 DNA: TGTGCAAGTCGCTTAAGGGTTGGAAACACCATATATTTT
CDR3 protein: CASRLRVGNTIYF

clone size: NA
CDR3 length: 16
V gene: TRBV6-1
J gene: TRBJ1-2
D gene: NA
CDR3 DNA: TGTGCCAGCAGTGAAACCGGGACAAGAACTAACTATGGCTACACCTTC
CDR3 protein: CASSETGTRTNYGYTF

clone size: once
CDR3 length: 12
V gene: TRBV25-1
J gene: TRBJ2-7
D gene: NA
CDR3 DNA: TGTGCCAGCTCTACCCCGGGACGCGAGCAGTACTTC
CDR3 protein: CASSTPGREQYF

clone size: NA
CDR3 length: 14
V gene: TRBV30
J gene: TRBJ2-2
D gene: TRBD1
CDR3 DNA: TGTGCCTGGAAGGGACAGGGATATACCGGGGAGCTGTTTTTT
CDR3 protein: CAWKGQGYTGELFF

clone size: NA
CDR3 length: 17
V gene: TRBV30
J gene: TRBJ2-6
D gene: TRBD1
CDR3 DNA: TGTGCCTGGAGCCCCGGACAGGGTGGAGCTGGGGCCAACGTCCTGACTTTC
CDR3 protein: CAWSPGQGGAGANVLTF

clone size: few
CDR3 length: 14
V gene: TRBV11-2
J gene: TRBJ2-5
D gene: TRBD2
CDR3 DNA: TGTGCCAGCAGCCCCACGGGACTAGCGGAGACCCAGTACTTC
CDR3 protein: CASSPTGLAETQYF

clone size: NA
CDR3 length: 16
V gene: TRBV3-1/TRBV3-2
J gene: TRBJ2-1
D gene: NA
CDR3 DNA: TGTGCCAGCAGCCCCGAGGGGGCGGGAGCCTACAATGAGCAGTTCTTC
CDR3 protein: CASSPEGAGAYNEQFF

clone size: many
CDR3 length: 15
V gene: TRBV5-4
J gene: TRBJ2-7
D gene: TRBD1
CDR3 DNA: TGTGCCAGCAGCTTAGGACAGGGGGCAGGATACGAGCAGTACTTC
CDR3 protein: CASSLGQGAGYEQYF

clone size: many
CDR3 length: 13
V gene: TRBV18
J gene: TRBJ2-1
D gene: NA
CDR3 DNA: TGTGCCAGCTCACCTAGAGCTAGCCATGAGCAGTTCTTC
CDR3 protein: CASSPRASHEQFF

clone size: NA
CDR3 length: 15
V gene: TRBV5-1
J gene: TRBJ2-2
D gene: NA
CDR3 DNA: TGCGCCAGCAGCCCTCGGCTCGATGGCACCGGGGAGCTGTTTTTT
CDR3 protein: CASSPRLDGTGELFF

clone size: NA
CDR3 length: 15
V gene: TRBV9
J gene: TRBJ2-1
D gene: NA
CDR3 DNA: TGTGCCAGCAGCCGGACAGACAGCTCCTACAATGAGCAGTTCTTC
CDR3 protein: CASSRTDSSYNEQFF

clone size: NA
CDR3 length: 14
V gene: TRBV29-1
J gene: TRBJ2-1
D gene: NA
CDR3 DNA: TGCAGCGCTCTGACCGGGACATTGTACAATGAGCAGTTCTTC
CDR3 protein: CSALTGTLYNEQFF

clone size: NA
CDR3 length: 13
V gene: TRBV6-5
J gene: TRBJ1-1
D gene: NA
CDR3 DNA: TGTGCCAGCGTCCTTAACCCCGACGGGGAAGCTTTCTTT
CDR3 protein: CASVLNPDGEAFF

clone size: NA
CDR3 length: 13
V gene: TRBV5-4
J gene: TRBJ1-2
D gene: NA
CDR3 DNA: TGTGCCAGCAGCTTTAGGACGTCCTATGGCTACACCTTC
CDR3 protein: CASSFRTSYGYTF

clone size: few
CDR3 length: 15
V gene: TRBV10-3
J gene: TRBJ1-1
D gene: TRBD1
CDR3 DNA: TGTGCCATCAGTCCCGGGACAGGGGGCGGCACTGAAGCTTTCTTT
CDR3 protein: CAISPGTGGGTEAFF

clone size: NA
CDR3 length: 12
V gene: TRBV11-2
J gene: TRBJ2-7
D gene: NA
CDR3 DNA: TGTGCCAGCAGCTTAGACCCTAGGGAGCAGTACTTC
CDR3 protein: CASSLDPREQYF

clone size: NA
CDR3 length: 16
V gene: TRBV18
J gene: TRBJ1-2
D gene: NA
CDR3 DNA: TGTGCCAGCTCACCACCAGCAGGGCAAGACCCCTATGGCTACACCTTC
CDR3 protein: CASSPPAGQDPYGYTF

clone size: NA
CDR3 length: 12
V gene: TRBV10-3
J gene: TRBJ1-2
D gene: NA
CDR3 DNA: TGTGCCATCAGTGAGGACCTTGACGGCTACACCTTC
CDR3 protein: CAISEDLDGYTF

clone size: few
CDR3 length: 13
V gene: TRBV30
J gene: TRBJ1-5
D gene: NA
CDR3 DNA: TGTGCCTGGGGACAGAAAGGTGCTGAGGCCCAGCATTTT
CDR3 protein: CAWGQKGAEAQHF

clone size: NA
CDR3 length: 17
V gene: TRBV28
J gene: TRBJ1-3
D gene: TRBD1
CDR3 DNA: TGTGCCAGCAGTTTATGGGCCCAGGGGGTTTCTGGAAACACCATATATTTT
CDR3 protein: CASSLWAQGVSGNTIYF

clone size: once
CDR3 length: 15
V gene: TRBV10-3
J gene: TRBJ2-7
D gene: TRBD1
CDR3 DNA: TGTGCCATCAGTGACCTGGGACAGGGTAAAAACGAGCAGTACTTC
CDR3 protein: CAISDLGQGKNEQYF

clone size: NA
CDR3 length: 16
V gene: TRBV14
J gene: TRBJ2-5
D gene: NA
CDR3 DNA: TGTGCCAGCAGCCAAGGAGTGGCCCAGCAGGGAAAGACCCAGTACTTC
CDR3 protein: CASSQGVAQQGKTQYF

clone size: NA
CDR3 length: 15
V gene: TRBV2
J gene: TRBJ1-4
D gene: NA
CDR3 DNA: TGTGCCAGCAGTGAAGAAGGAGGCCCCCGCGAAAAACTGTTTTTT
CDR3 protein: CASSEEGGPREKLFF